This T cell receptor gamma chain was found in a study of gamma delta lymphoproliferative disorders and STAT genes. Across the study: Gamma-chain libraries were built from at least 50 ng of genomic DNA with the LymphoTrack Dx TCRG Assay. For the delta chain, EuroClonality-NGS standard procedure was applied. Study-wide results and caveats: In whole-repertoire clustering, gamma separated patients from controls, unlike delta. Most major patient clonotypes were shared with at least one healthy donor.

To note about this clone: Its antigen is as yet unknown.

Genomic DNA from isolated PBMCs served as the sequencing template. TCRdb re-called clones from the multiplex PCR reads using CATT. Here the sample spans over a thousand gamma-chain clones, 8.5% to 10% being singletons. The clonotype was recovered from a human donor in good health. The source material was blood.

Here the CDR3 reads CALWGRGLGKKIKVF. The CDR3 DNA sequence: TGTGCCTTGTGGGGGCGAGGGTTGGGCAAAAAAATCAAGGTATTT. The chain has TRGV9 and TRGJP. The J gene was not available in TCRdb and was assigned here by matching the DNA to germline segments. Germline V gene sequence: CDR1 GITISATS, CDR2 ISYDGTV (reference sequence). CDR3 length: 15 amino acids. Trimming at V came to 5 bases and at J to 9 bases, leaving 7 bases not matched to a gene.